Given below is one T cell receptor beta chain in context. Antigen unknown. This specimen comes from a study of T cell repertoires in cytomegalovirus infection. Looking at the study overall: The authors used CMV epitopes that were HLA-C-restricted (recently identified) and HLA-B-restricted (well studied). Matching HLA type, along with CMV infection, was indicated by public TCR beta signatures.

One entry per CDR3 protein results from TCRdb running MiXCR on the reads. The table shows roughly 990,000 distinct CDR3 sequences, with roughly 30% occurring only once. Broader study findings: In two of eight donors, the top clonotype was HLA-C-restricted CMV-specific. Summed frequency of shared TCR beta families picked out CMV carriers who also had the relevant HLA.

This CDR3 spans 15 amino acids. The germline V gene has CDR1 SGDLS and CDR2 YYNGEE. Trimming removed 3 bases from V and 10 bases from J; junction bases left unmatched: 12. The origin of this receptor is a human donor in good health (CMV status not recorded). Some clones in this sample may be carry-over from other donors' samples. V is TRBV9 and J is TRBJ2-1; 8 bases are shared with TRBD2. The source was cultured CD8+ T cells from PBMCs, collected from culture after CMV antigen stimulation. The chain's CDR3 is CASSGGGVAGWEQFF. CDR3 DNA sequence: TGTGCCAGCAGCGGGGGCGGGGTAGCGGGGTGGGAGCAGTTCTTC.